The sequence of this T cell receptor (beta chain) was determined in a study of beta chain features in type 1 diabetes. Whole-study results and caveats: Healthy donors had naive, central memory and Treg TCRB repertoires that appeared less similar than those seen among patients. It was possible that PCR favored shorter templates, equally so in patients and controls. Whether TCRB rearrangement is influenced by HLA type went unresolved here.

Expressed TCRB transcripts were sequenced after all isolated RNA was converted to cDNA. Sequencing was performed with immunoSEQ multiplex PCR; in TCRdb, only in-frame clones are kept and a portion is missing. The table shows hundreds of thousands of clones, with roughly 31% occurring only once. About this clone itself: The target antigen is unknown.

The CDR3 is 13 residues long. In germline, CDR1 is SQVTM, CDR2 ANQGSEA. Trimming stripped 2 bases from V and 5 bases from J, with 12 bases between. This receptor was taken from a man younger than 35 in good health. Sample: naive CD4+ T cells from blood. The chain recombines TRBV29-1 with TRBJ2-5; D possibly uses TRBD1 or TRBD2 (5 bases each). The CDR3 nucleotides are TGCAGCGTTGAACAGGGATGGGGGGAGACCCAGTACTTC. Protein sequence: CSVEQGWGETQYF.